Listed below are T cell receptor beta chains from one sample, sequenced in a study of cytomegalovirus exposure and HLA in healthy donors. Only in-frame clones appear in the TCRdb table, and some are missing; sequencing was by immunoSEQ multiplex PCR. The sample consists of approximately 130,000 clones, roughly 70% of them appearing once. Sequenced input: PBMCs. The receptors shown here come from a young man in good health and CMV-seronegative. Each CDR3 is given with its conserved first and last residue.

j_gene,v_gene,CDR3aa
TRBJ1-6,TRBV25-1,CASSESAGTYNSPLHF
TRBJ1-2,TRBV7-9,CASSARDSYGYTF
TRBJ2-5,TRBV7-3,CASSLTAGGPWETQYF
TRBJ1-1,TRBV4-1,CASSRGGVYTEAFF
TRBJ2-5,TRBV5-1,CASSRTGGRETQYF
TRBJ1-2,TRBV29-1,CSARTGGNLTNYGYTF
.,TRBV30,CAWSADRNYEQYF
TRBJ1-4,TRBV4-2,CASSQVDRSEGEKLFF
TRBJ1-6,TRBV14,CASSLNDQGGNSPLHF
TRBJ1-1,TRBV19,CASSQAQTGDTEAFF
TRBJ1-6,TRBV5-1,CASSPRAVGGQGNSPLHF
TRBJ1-1,TRBV11-2,CASSSLPEQMNTEAFF
TRBJ1-2,TRBV9,CASSARGESSWNYGYTF
TRBJ1-5,TRBV23-1,CASSQSGTEIYNQPQHF
TRBJ2-7,TRBV7-9,CASSLVASSGAGIYEQYF
TRBJ2-1,TRBV29-1,CSVVGGEQFF
TRBJ2-7,TRBV18,CASSLFSGQGYEQYF
TRBJ2-2,TRBV7-9,CASSRGTANTGELFF
TRBJ2-1,TRBV2,CASSGTSGYYNEQFF
TRBJ1-1,TRBV2,CATLRGENTEAFF
TRBJ2-7,TRBV6-1,CASSEVGGRTDEQYF
TRBJ2-7,TRBV28,CASSVARYEQYF
TRBJ2-1,TRBV7-2,CASSPGPGGYNEQFF